This entry describes one T cell receptor beta chain. The target of this receptor is not known. No clone much larger than this one lies a single base away; base qualities are absent. CDR1 SGHAT and CDR2 FQNNGV are derived from the germline V gene. V is pared back by 5 bases and J by 5 bases, with 15 bases lying between the germline termini. Measured from the cysteine to the phenylalanine, the CDR3 is 14 residues long. The sequence is cut down to CDR3 DNA, 42 bases in frame from base 1. One collaborating source in Seattle enrolled patients while the patients were actively infected and followed the patients over time throughout the course of disease. Each collaborating institution followed its own protocols to collect whole blood in K2EDTA tubes. Collaborator samples were shipped for TCRbeta analysis as frozen whole blood, isolated PBMCs, or DNA extracted from either sample type. The sample belongs to a study of blood T cell repertoires in COVID-19 (dated by TCRdb to 2019 to 2021). As for the study more broadly: Collaborator samples came from the United States, Italy and Spain and covered acute and convalescent phases of COVID-19. The prospective study material was composed of cDNA or gDNA derived from T cells, B-cell-depleted T cells, or PBMCs. The dataset comprised deeply sampled blood TCRbeta repertoires from subjects exposed to, actively infected with, or recovered from COVID-19. The repertoires were released in a freely available public database intended as a resource for research on the immune response to SARS-CoV-2. Samples came from the ongoing ImmuneRACE study (first 160 participants) plus 1,254 subjects from 6 global collaborators. Sample metadata almost always included a de-identified subject ID, COVID-19 status, age in years and sex. Where available, HLA class I and class II types were obtained from metadata supplied by the sample provider rather than from assay-based typing. The paper as a whole reports these results and caveats: How much clinical and demographic metadata was included differed by source and by participant, and the metadata was provided uncurated.

TCRbeta CDR3 regions were amplified from genomic DNA using the immunoSEQ Assay, a bias-controlled multiplex PCR. In the authors' own workflow: Within the assay, amplification of reference gene primers was used to estimate how many nucleated cells each sample contained. To quantify the absolute abundance of each unique TCRbeta CDR3 rearrangement, sequence reads were collapsed and filtered. For each sample, productive Simpson clonality was calculated by taking the square root of Simpson's diversity index across productive rearrangements. TCRdb's version of the immuneACCESS table is confined to in-frame rearrangements and falls short of the full clone set. An unresolved V gene accounts for under half of the shortfall where checked; the remainder is of unknown origin. V, J and clone size derive from that table, while D and trimming were established from the DNA sequence. The sample table shows roughly 200,000 clones, and about 85% are seen once. The ten largest clones capture about a tenth of the sample.

In this chain, TRBV11-2 is recombined with TRBJ1-2, with the D gene not confidently named. This TCR was recovered from a woman in her forties or fifties with COVID-19, enrolled during active disease. The sequencing input was peripheral blood. The CDR3 has the sequence CASSRPAGIYGYTF. The DNA sequence is as follows: TGTGCCAGCAGCCGACCCGCAGGAATATATGGCTACACCTTC.